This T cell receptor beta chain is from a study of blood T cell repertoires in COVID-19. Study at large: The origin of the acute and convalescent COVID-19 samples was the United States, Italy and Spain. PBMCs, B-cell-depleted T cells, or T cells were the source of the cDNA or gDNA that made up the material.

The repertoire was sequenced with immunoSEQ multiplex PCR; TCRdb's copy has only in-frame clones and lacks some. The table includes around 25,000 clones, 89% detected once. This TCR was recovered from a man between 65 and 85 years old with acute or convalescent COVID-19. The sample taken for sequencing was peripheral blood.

CDR3 residues: CASSDRVANQPQHF. The DNA of the CDR3 is TGTGCCAGCAGCGACAGGGTGGCGAATCAGCCCCAGCATTTT. The chain has TRBV5-5 and TRBJ1-5, with TRBD1 identical over 7 bases. J gave up 4 bases and V 4 bases, and 5 bases lay outside the gene matches. The CDR3 has 14 residues. The germline V gene encodes CDR1 SGHKS and CDR2 YYEKEE (reference sequence).